A single sample is the source of the 24 T cell receptor beta chains below, sequenced in a study of cytomegalovirus exposure and HLA in healthy donors. PCR amplification relied on 60 Vbeta primers (plus 13 Jbeta primers). TCRdb keeps only in-frame clones here, not all; method: immunoSEQ multiplex PCR. The sample contains some 110,000 clones, 60% to 80% of which appear only once. Sequences were obtained from PBMCs. The source is a man between 25 and 39 years old in good health and CMV-seronegative.

There are a few counts of this clone. The genes are TRBV7-9 and TRBJ2-3, with TRBD2 matching over 8 bases. CDR3 length equals 15 residues. The junction had 9 bases not matched to a gene; V was cut back by 4 bases and J by 6 bases. CDR1 and CDR2 from the germline V gene are SEHNR and FQNEAQ (reference sequence). The CDR3 DNA sequence: TGTGCCAGCAGCTCGGGCGGGGGGTTGCGGGATACGCAGTATTTT. Its translation: CASSSGGGLRDTQYF.

The CDR3 nucleotides read TGTGCCAGCAGCTCCTCACCCCAGGGGGCAAGTACTGAAGCTTTCTTT. This sequence encodes CASSSSPQGASTEAFF. The chain links TRBV7-2 to TRBJ1-1, with 8 bases lining up with TRBD1. The V segment lost 4 bases and the J segment 5 bases; nucleotides outside the gene matches: 12. CDR1 and CDR2 from the germline V gene are SGHTA and FQGNSA. This CDR3 region has 16 residues. The full variable domain, rest sourced from reference TRBV7-2 and TRBJ1-1, is GAGVSQSPSNKVTEKGKDVELRCDPISGHTALYWYRQSLGQGLEFLIYFQGNSAPDKSGLPSDRFSAERTGGSVSTLTIQRTQQEDSAVYLCASSSSPQGASTEAFFGQGTRLTVV.

This clone was counted between two and nine times. The chain uses TRBV10-3 and TRBJ1-3; the match to TRBD1 covers 7 bases. The CDR3 totals 16 residues. Unmatched junction bases numbered 6, after V lost 0 bases and J lost 4 bases. The V gene's germline CDR1 is ENHRY and CDR2 SYGVKD. CDR3 protein: CAISESDRSGGNTIYF. In DNA, the CDR3 is TGTGCCATCAGTGAGTCGGACAGGTCTGGGGGAAACACCATATATTTT.

The chain couples TRBV5-1 to TRBJ1-5; TRBD1 aligns across 9 bases. Unmatched junction bases numbered 6, after V lost 4 bases and J lost 4 bases. Germline CDR1 SGHRS, CDR2 YFSETQ. The CDR3 is made up of 15 amino acids. CDR3 DNA sequence: TGCGCCAGCAGCGTCGGGACAGGGAGTAATCAGCCCCAGCATTTT. Translated: CASSVGTGSNQPQHF. The full variable domain, its missing parts supplied by reference TRBV5-1 and TRBJ1-5, is KAGVTQTPRYLIKTRGQQVTLSCSPISGHRSVSWYQQTPGQGLQFLFEYFSETQRNKGNFPGRFSGRQFSNSRSEMNVSTLELGDSALYLCASSVGTGSNQPQHFGDGTRLSIL.

This clone has a single count. The rearrangement joins TRBV2 to TRBJ1-1; no firm D call. CDR3 size: 13 residues. V gave up 5 bases and J gave up 1 base, with 8 bases separating them. The germline V gene encodes CDR1 SNHLY and CDR2 FYNNEI. CDR3 nucleotides: TGTGCCAGCAGTACAGAGAGGAACACTGAAGCTTTCTTT. Residues: CASSTERNTEAFF.

This chain connects TRBV12-2 to TRBJ2-1; TRBD1, the table's D call, was not compared with the DNA. TRBV12-2 is listed as a pseudogene. The CDR3 spans 16 residues. The CDR3 loop is CASRFPQGREGNEQFF. Here the CDR3 DNA reads TGTGCAAGTCGCTTCCCACAGGGGCGAGAGGGCAATGAGCAGTTCTTC.

The gene calls are TRBV4-3 and TRBJ1-2; 7 nucleotides agree with TRBD1. Germline V gene lookup returns CDR1 LGHNA and CDR2 YSLEER. J was trimmed by 2 bases and V by 1 base; bases with no gene match: 7. The CDR3 has 16 amino acids. The CDR3 DNA follows: TGCGCCAGCAGCCAAGGGCAAACAGGGGACAACTATGGCTACACCTTC. It is translated as CASSQGQTGDNYGYTF.

V usage is TRBV9 and J usage is TRBJ2-7, with 7 bases fitting TRBD2. The length of the CDR3 is 15 residues. J was trimmed by 2 bases and V by 3 bases; bases with no gene match: 8. Germline V lookup: CDR1 SGDLS, CDR2 YYNGEE. The CDR3 is CASSARGSGAYEQYF. CDR3 nucleotide sequence: TGTGCCAGCAGCGCCCGGGGAAGCGGGGCCTACGAGCAGTACTTC. The full variable domain, in which reference TRBV9 and TRBJ2-7 provide the parts outside the CDR3, is DSGVTQTPKHLITATGQRVTLRCSPRSGDLSVYWYQQSLDQGLQFLIQYYNGEERAKGNILERFSAQQFPDLHSELNLSSLELGDSALYFCASSARGSGAYEQYFGPGTRLTVT.

The CDR3 nucleotides read TGTGCCAGCAGTGATTCCGAGGAGAGCGTTACGCAGTATTTT. Its protein is CASSDSEESVTQYF. V gene TRBV2 combines with J gene TRBJ2-3; no clear D. CDR3 length equals 14 residues. CDR1 is SNHLY and CDR2 is FYNNEI in the germline V gene. Trimming cost V 3 bases and J 8 bases, with 15 bases left between them.

The CDR3 DNA reads as TGTGCCAGCAGCCTCCAGACTCGGATAGCTACTGAAGCTTTCTTT. Protein sequence: CASSLQTRIATEAFF. The chain has TRBV7-8 and TRBJ1-1, with D unclear. Trimming took 5 bases from V and 5 from J, leaving 18 bases between them. This CDR3 is built from 15 residues. Germline CDR1 is SGHVS and CDR2 is FQNEAQ. The whole variable domain, remainder taken from reference TRBV7-8 and TRBJ1-1, is GAGVSQSPRYKVAKRGQDVALRCDPISGHVSLFWYQQALGQGPEFLTYFQNEAQLDKSGLPSDRFFAERPEGSVSTLKIQRTQQEDSAVYLCASSLQTRIATEAFFGQGTRLTVV.

DNA for the CDR3: TGTGCCAGCAGCTTAACGGACAGCTTAAACCCCTACGAGCAGTACTTC. The encoded protein is CASSLTDSLNPYEQYF. The gene calls are TRBV7-9 and TRBJ2-7, with a possible D match to TRBD1 (6 bases). V was trimmed by 2 bases and J by 2 bases, leaving 16 bases between them. The CDR3 contains 16 residues. CDR1 and CDR2 (germline): SEHNR, FQNEAQ (reference sequence). The full variable domain, with the rest looked up from reference TRBV7-9 and TRBJ2-7, is DTGVSQNPRHKITKRGQNVTFRCDPISEHNRLYWYRQTLGQGPEFLTYFQNEAQLEKSRLLSDRFSAERPKGSFSTLEIQRTEQGDSAMYLCASSLTDSLNPYEQYFGPGTRLTVT.

This chain joins TRBV18 and TRBJ2-5; maybe TRBD2 (6 bases). The germline V gene encodes CDR1 KGHSH and CDR2 LQKENI. CDR3 length: 16 amino acids. Trimming stripped 1 base from V and 4 bases from J, with 16 bases between. The CDR3 bases are TGTGCCAGCTCACCACAATTCCCTAGCGTAGGAGAGACCCAGTACTTC. This encodes CASSPQFPSVGETQYF.

The chain has TRBV6-4 and TRBJ2-7; 12 bases are a match to TRBD2. The V and J ends lost 0 bases and 4 bases, in that order; junction bases with no gene match: 1. Germline CDR1 is MRHNA and CDR2 is SNTAGT. The CDR3 contains 15 residues. CDR3 in DNA: TGTGCCAGCAGTGACTCGACTAGCGGGAGTTACGAGCAGTACTTC. Protein sequence: CASSDSTSGSYEQYF.

The chain employs TRBV9 and TRBJ2-3; weak D call: TRBD2 (5 bases). This CDR3 contains 17 residues. Germline V gene sequence: CDR1 SGDLS, CDR2 YYNGEE. Between the trimmed V and J ends, which lost 0 bases and 1 base, there was a span of 15 bases. The CDR3 loop is CASSVAPSAGGTDTQYF. The CDR3 nucleotides are TGTGCCAGCAGCGTAGCCCCTTCGGCGGGCGGCACAGATACGCAGTATTTT.

This clone was counted a few times. V is TRBV28 and J is TRBJ2-3; 8 bases fit TRBD2. J lost 5 bases, V lost 6 bases, and 10 bases had no gene match. The CDR3 consists of 15 residues. CDR1 and CDR2 from the germline V gene are MDHEN and SYDVKM. The CDR3 reads CASSGRGLHIDTQYF. CDR3 nucleotide sequence: TGTGCCAGCAGCGGGAGGGGGTTACATATAGATACGCAGTATTTT.

The chain joins TRBV9 to TRBJ2-5, with TRBD1 matching 7 bases. The junction had 9 bases not matched to a gene; V was cut back by 2 bases and J by 5 bases. The germline V gene has CDR1 SGDLS and CDR2 YYNGEE. The CDR3 contains 15 residues. The CDR3 here is CASSVGTALGETQYF. The CDR3 DNA is TGTGCCAGCAGCGTGGGGACAGCCCTCGGGGAGACCCAGTACTTC. Variable domain in full (rest from reference TRBV9 and TRBJ2-5): DSGVTQTPKHLITATGQRVTLRCSPRSGDLSVYWYQQSLDQGLQFLIQYYNGEERAKGNILERFSAQQFPDLHSELNLSSLELGDSALYFCASSVGTALGETQYFGPGTRLLVL.

The chain links TRBV18 to TRBJ1-5; maybe TRBD1 (5 bases). Trimming pared 6 bases from V and 0 bases from J, leaving 12 bases between. CDR1 and CDR2 (germline): KGHSH, LQKENI. The CDR3 loop spans 15 amino acids. In nucleotides, the CDR3 is TGTGCCAGCTCGCCGGACACGGTTAGCAATCAGCCCCAGCATTTT. This encodes CASSPDTVSNQPQHF.

For the CDR3, the DNA is TGTGCCAGCAGCCGGGACAAGAGCTCCTACAATGAGCAGTTCTTC. It encodes CASSRDKSSYNEQFF. The J gene is TRBJ2-1, the V gene TRBV7-2, with D possibly matching TRBD1 (6 bases). The CDR3 consists of 15 residues. The ends were cut back, 5 bases at V and 0 bases at J, with 11 bases in the middle. Germline CDR1 is SGHTA and CDR2 is FQGNSA.

The V gene is TRBV6-5, the J gene TRBJ2-1; TRBD2 matches 11 bases. This CDR3 comprises 13 residues. Unmatched junction bases numbered 2, after V lost 6 bases and J lost 7 bases. Germline V gene lookup returns CDR1 MNHEY and CDR2 SVGAGI. In DNA, the CDR3 is TGTGCCAGCAGGAGACTAGCGGGGAATGAGCAGTTCTTC. Translating it yields CASRRLAGNEQFF.

This clone was counted once. The chain combines TRBV28 with TRBJ2-1; D might be TRBD2 (6 bases). Germline assignment: CDR1 MDHEN and CDR2 SYDVKM. The V end was cut by 5 bases, the J end by 5 bases, with 19 bases between. The CDR3 consists of 16 residues. The CDR3 DNA reads as TGTGCCAGCAGTCCTAGGGGTGCGGGAAACCACAATGAGCAGTTCTTC. Translated: CASSPRGAGNHNEQFF.

V gene TRBV29-1 combines with J gene TRBJ2-1, with no clear D. The CDR3 has 13 residues. V shed 6 bases and J shed 0 bases, with 9 bases lying between them. Germline assignment: CDR1 SQVTM and CDR2 ANQGSEA. The CDR3 spells CSVRSSSYNEQFF. The CDR3 coding sequence is TGCAGCGTGAGGTCGAGCTCCTACAATGAGCAGTTCTTC.

This clone appeared a single time. The chain joins TRBV18 to TRBJ2-7, with D possibly TRBD2 on 5 matching bases. The germline V gene has CDR1 KGHSH and CDR2 LQKENI. The CDR3 covers 17 residues. The V and J ends lost 4 bases and 4 bases respectively, with 23 bases between them. The CDR3 is CASSLVRIREGGYEQYF. CDR3 coding DNA: TGTGCCAGCTCACTGGTCCGGATTAGGGAAGGAGGATACGAGCAGTACTTC.

The CDR3 sequence: CASSPVLGQGARTDTQYF. As DNA, the CDR3 is TGTGCCAGCAGCCCGGTTCTAGGACAGGGGGCCCGTACAGATACGCAGTATTTT. V is TRBV7-9 and J is TRBJ2-3, with 11 nucleotides matching TRBD1. V was clipped by 5 bases and J by 3 bases; unmatched bases: 13. The CDR3 is 18 residues long. CDR1 SEHNR and CDR2 FQNEAQ come from the germline V gene (reference sequence). Together with reference TRBV7-9 and TRBJ2-3, the CDR3 gives the full variable domain: DTGVSQNPRHKITKRGQNVTFRCDPISEHNRLYWYRQTLGQGPEFLTYFQNEAQLEKSRLLSDRFSAERPKGSFSTLEIQRTEQGDSAMYLCASSPVLGQGARTDTQYFGPGTRLTVL.

V usage is TRBV7-9 and J usage is TRBJ2-7; D unresolved. V shed 1 base and J shed 6 bases, with 10 bases lying between them. The germline V gene encodes CDR1 SEHNR and CDR2 FQNEAQ (reference sequence). There are 13 residues in the CDR3. The CDR3 reads CASSLDLGFEQYF. The DNA for the CDR3 is TGTGCCAGCAGCTTAGATCTCGGGTTCGAGCAGTACTTC.